Below are 18 T cell receptor beta chains sequenced from a single sample in a study of regulatory T cells in long-lasting Graves disease. Libraries of TCR beta came from iRepertoire HTBI primers plus Arm-PCR of CDR3 regions. MiXCR, run by TCRdb on the multiplex PCR reads, gives a single entry per CDR3 protein. This table holds around 500,000 distinct CDR3 sequences, 15% to 20% found once. Time point of the sample: newly diagnosed GD, antithyroid drugs for less than 3 months. PBMCs were the source of the RNA used for TCR sequencing. Separately, the same data were catalogued under a study of T cells in Graves' hyperthyroidism and ophthalmopathy.

Specimen: peripheral blood mononuclear cells (PBMCs), collected at new diagnosis, from a patient treated with antithyroid drugs. These TCRs come from a woman aged 35-65 years with Graves disease.

V usage is TRBV7-8 and J usage is TRBJ2-7; 7 bases are shared with TRBD1. This CDR3 is built from 14 residues. Germline-derived CDR1 and CDR2 are SGHVS and FQNEAQ. The V segment lost 8 bases and the J segment 7 bases; nucleotides outside the gene matches: 14. CDR3 region: CASAQQGPLREQYF. CDR3 coding DNA: TGTGCCAGCGCCCAACAGGGGCCTCTTCGGGAGCAGTACTTC.

Many counts were recorded for this clonotype. The chain is built from TRBV12-3 or TRBV12-4 and TRBJ1-2; D is undetermined. CDR3 length equals 12 residues. Trimming pared 7 bases from V and 3 bases from J, leaving 9 bases between. The CDR3 bases are TGTGCCAGCACGGGGAGAGACTATGGCTACACCTTC. Amino acids: CASTGRDYGYTF.

Regarding this clonotype: At one of its ends the junction is not consistent with the germline gene, which may arise from a read error. This chain links TRBV28 with TRBJ2-7; TRBD1 agrees at 9 bases. CDR1 is MDHEN and CDR2 is SYDVKM in the germline V gene. This CDR3 is built from 15 residues. CDR3 region: CASSQPGQGIYEQYF. The CDR3 coding sequence is TGCGCCAGCAGCCAACCGGGACAGGGTATCTACGAGCAGTACTTC.

The table lists this clonotype with a few counts. V usage is TRBV6-1 and J usage is TRBJ2-5; TRBD2 aligns across 9 bases. V was clipped by 5 bases and J by 1 base; unmatched bases: 14. CDR1 is MNHNS and CDR2 is SASEGT in the germline V gene. The CDR3 is 18 residues long. CDR3 in amino acids: CASSPRGAGGGTQETQYF. The DNA for the CDR3 is TGTGCCAGCAGTCCCCGGGGAGCGGGGGGCGGAACCCAAGAGACCCAGTACTTC.

This clonotype was detected ten times or more. One end of the junction varies from germline; a read error may be responsible. This chain links TRBV11-2 with TRBJ1-4, with D hard to call. Germline V gene data show CDR1 as SGHAT and CDR2 as FQNNGV. The CDR3 has 12 residues. The CDR3 DNA reads as TGTGCCAGCAGCCCAACTGATGAAAAACTGTTTTTT. This encodes CASSPTDEKLFF.

The chain combines TRBV18 with TRBJ2-5; D gene uncertain. Germline CDR1 is KGHSH and CDR2 is LQKENI. This CDR3 region has 13 residues. The germline V and J ends were trimmed by 3 bases and 3 bases, with 8 bases remaining between them. Here the CDR3 reads CASSPEMEETQYF. In DNA form, the CDR3 reads TGTGCCAGCTCACCCGAAATGGAAGAGACCCAGTACTTC.

The chain recombines TRBV18 with TRBJ2-7; D gene ambiguous. V gave up 1 base and J gave up 3 bases, with 7 bases separating them. From germline, CDR1 is KGHSH and CDR2 LQKENI. The CDR3 is 13 residues long. CDR3: CASSPQEVYEQYF. The CDR3 DNA reads as TGTGCCAGCTCACCACAGGAAGTCTACGAGCAGTACTTC.

This clonotype has more than one count but fewer than ten. The chain recombines TRBV6-1 with TRBJ2-7; D remains ambiguous. Germline V gene data show CDR1 as MNHNS and CDR2 as SASEGT. The CDR3 totals 14 residues. The V gene lost 4 bases and the J gene lost 0 bases, with 10 bases spanning the gap. The CDR3 DNA sequence: TGTGCCAGCAGTGTACAGTCAGGCTCCTACGAGCAGTACTTC. Its protein product is CASSVQSGSYEQYF.

The J gene is TRBJ1-1, the V gene TRBV6-1; 12 positions agree with TRBD1. The CDR3 totals 15 residues. V shed 5 bases, J shed 4 bases, and the junction held 5 bases outside the gene matches. Germline values: CDR1 MNHNS, CDR2 SASEGT. The CDR3 sequence: CASSPGTGGSTEAFF. The CDR3, as DNA: TGTGCCAGCAGTCCAGGGACAGGGGGCAGCACTGAAGCTTTCTTT.

The rearrangement links TRBV6-5 to TRBJ1-5, with 8 bases aligning to TRBD1. The junction had 12 bases not matched to a gene; V was cut back by 2 bases and J by 0 bases. The CDR3 contains 19 residues. CDR1 and CDR2 from the germline V gene are MNHEY and SVGAGI. The CDR3 DNA reads as TGTGCCAGCAGTTACCGGCGGGGGACAGGAATTTATAGCAATCAGCCCCAGCATTTT. Protein sequence: CASSYRRGTGIYSNQPQHF.

This clonotype was seen a handful of times. An end of the junction does not agree with germline; a read error may underlie this. The V call is TRBV20-1, the J call TRBJ2-5; 11 bases match TRBD2. The germline V gene has CDR1 DFQATT and CDR2 SNEGSKA (reference sequence). The CDR3 totals 15 residues. For the CDR3, the DNA is TGCAGTGCAAGAGGCGGGACTAGCGGACAAGAGACCCAGTACTTC. Its protein product is CSARGGTSGQETQYF.

This clonotype was observed many times. The chain combines TRBV12-3 or TRBV12-4 with TRBJ2-5; 7 positions match TRBD2. With 5 bases clipped from V and 6 bases from J, the junction kept 9 bases outside the gene matches. The CDR3 is 14 amino acids. The CDR3 DNA sequence: TGTGCCAGCAGTAGCGGGGCCCCCGAACAGACCCAGTACTTC. It codes for CASSSGAPEQTQYF.

This rearrangement joins TRBV13 to TRBJ2-5; D call uncertain. Trimming pared 5 bases from V and 2 bases from J, leaving 12 bases between. Germline V CDR1 and CDR2: PRHDT, FYEKMQ (reference sequence). The CDR3 is made up of 14 amino acids. CDR3 in DNA: TGTGCCAGCAGCGCAAAGGCTAATCAAGAGACCCAGTACTTC. This gives the protein CASSAKANQETQYF.

This clonotype has a handful of counts. This chain uses TRBV27 with TRBJ2-4, with a tentative D call TRBD2 (5 bases). CDR1 is MNHEY, CDR2 SMNVEV, per germline (reference sequence). There are 16 residues in the CDR3. V lost 3 bases and J lost 4, with 16 bases in between. The CDR3 is CASSLERPTKKNIQYF. The CDR3 nucleotides read TGTGCCAGCAGTTTGGAAAGGCCGACTAAGAAAAACATTCAGTACTTC.

The table lists this clonotype with many counts. V and J are TRBV6-2 or TRBV6-3 and TRBJ2-1; TRBD1 aligns across 7 bases. The CDR3 has 15 amino acids. The germline V gene encodes CDR1 MNHEY and CDR2 SVGEGT. V was pared by 6 bases and J by 15 bases, with 20 bases of the junction left unmatched. DNA of the CDR3: TGTGCCAGCAGCCCCGGGACAGTTGGGTCGCAGCTCCCGTTCTTC. It translates to CASSPGTVGSQLPFF.

This clonotype was picked up many times. This chain joins TRBV27 and TRBJ2-1; 10 bases are shared with TRBD1. Per the germline V gene, CDR1 is MNHEY and CDR2 is SMNVEV (reference sequence). The V gene end was trimmed by 1 base and the J gene end by 5 bases; junction bases not matched to a gene: 8. The CDR3 totals 17 residues. The CDR3 loop is CASSLFFGTGANNEQFF. The CDR3 DNA follows: TGTGCCAGCAGTTTATTCTTCGGGACAGGGGCTAACAATGAGCAGTTCTTC.

This clonotype was counted many times. J is TRBJ2-5 and V is TRBV6-1; TRBD1 or TRBD2 may be the D gene (5 bases each). The CDR3 consists of 11 residues. V lost 7 bases and J lost 5, with 8 bases in between. Per the germline V gene, CDR1 is MNHNS and CDR2 is SASEGT. The CDR3 coding sequence is TGTGCCAGCAAAGGGGACGAGACCCAGTACTTC. Its protein is CASKGDETQYF.

This clonotype was seen repeatedly, ten times or more. V gene TRBV7-8 combines with J gene TRBJ2-1, with 8 positions matching TRBD2. The CDR3 is 15 amino acids. Trimming at V came to 2 bases and at J to 4 bases, leaving 4 bases not matched to a gene. CDR1 is SGHVS, CDR2 FQNEAQ, per germline. This chain's CDR3 is CASSLYGGEYNEQFF. The CDR3 DNA reads TGTGCCAGCAGCTTATACGGGGGGGAATACAATGAGCAGTTCTTC.